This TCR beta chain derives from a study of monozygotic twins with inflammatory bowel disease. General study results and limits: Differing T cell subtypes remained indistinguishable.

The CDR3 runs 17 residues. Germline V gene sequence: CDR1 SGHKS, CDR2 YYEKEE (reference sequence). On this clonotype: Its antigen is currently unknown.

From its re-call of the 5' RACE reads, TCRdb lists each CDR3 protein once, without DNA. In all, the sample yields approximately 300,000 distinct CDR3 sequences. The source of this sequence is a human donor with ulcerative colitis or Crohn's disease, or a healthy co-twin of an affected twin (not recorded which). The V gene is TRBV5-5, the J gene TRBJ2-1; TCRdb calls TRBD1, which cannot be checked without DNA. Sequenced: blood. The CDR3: CASILVGQGGLYNEQFF.